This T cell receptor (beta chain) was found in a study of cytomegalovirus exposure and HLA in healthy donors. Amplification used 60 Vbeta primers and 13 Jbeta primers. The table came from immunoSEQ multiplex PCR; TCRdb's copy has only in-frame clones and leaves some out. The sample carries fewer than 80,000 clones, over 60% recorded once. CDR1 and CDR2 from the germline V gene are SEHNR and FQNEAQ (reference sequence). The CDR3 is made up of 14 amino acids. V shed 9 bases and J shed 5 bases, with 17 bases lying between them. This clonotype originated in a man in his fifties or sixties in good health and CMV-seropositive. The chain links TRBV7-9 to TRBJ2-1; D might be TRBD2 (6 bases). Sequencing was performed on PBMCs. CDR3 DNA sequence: TGTGCCAGTTGGGGGACTCTAAATAACAATGAGCAGTTCTTC. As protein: CASWGTLNNNEQFF.